Following are 9 T cell receptor beta chains from one sample sequenced in a study of blood T cell repertoires in COVID-19. Sequencing used immunoSEQ multiplex PCR; TCRdb keeps in-frame clones, though not all of them. The table lists 40,000 or so clones, 70% to 90% of them singletons. The sample taken for sequencing was peripheral blood. The receptors here all came from a man between 60 and 70 years old in a cohort sampled during active COVID-19.

To note about this clone: Compared with germline, one end of the junction differs, possibly owing to a read error. This chain links TRBV3-1 (or the pseudogene TRBV3-2) with TRBJ2-1, with D possibly TRBD2 on 5 matching bases. Germline lookup yields CDR1 LGHDT and CDR2 YNNKEL (reference sequence). This CDR3 contains 13 residues. CDR3 sequence (DNA): TGTGCCAGCAGCCAAGATCTTAGGTGGGAGCGGTTCTTC. Protein sequence: CASSQDLRWERFF.

This clone is a singleton in its sample. The rearrangement uses TRBV10-3 and TRBJ1-1; unclear D gene. This CDR3 spans 15 amino acids. V lost 2 bases, J lost 0 bases, and 10 bases lay in between. The V gene's germline CDR1 is ENHRY and CDR2 SYGVKD. The CDR3 DNA follows: TGTGCCATCAGTGAGCGGAGCCTGATGAACACTGAAGCTTTCTTT. It yields the protein CAISERSLMNTEAFF.

This clone was counted once. The chain links TRBV9 to TRBJ2-1, with D possibly matching TRBD1 (6 bases). V dropped 1 base and J dropped 0 bases, with 8 bases sitting between them. The CDR3 is made up of 15 amino acids. Germline lookup yields CDR1 SGDLS and CDR2 YYNGEE. CDR3 loop: CASSVRDNSYNEQFF. The CDR3 nucleotides are TGTGCCAGCAGCGTACGGGACAACTCCTACAATGAGCAGTTCTTC. Variable domain in full (rest from reference TRBV9 and TRBJ2-1): DSGVTQTPKHLITATGQRVTLRCSPRSGDLSVYWYQQSLDQGLQFLIQYYNGEERAKGNILERFSAQQFPDLHSELNLSSLELGDSALYFCASSVRDNSYNEQFFGPGTRLTVL.

The sample holds one count of this clone. V gene TRBV7-2 combines with J gene TRBJ2-1, with 10 bases aligning to TRBD2. The CDR3 totals 16 residues. Losses at the gene ends were 0 bases for V and 10 bases for J; bases not matched to a gene: 9. Germline V gene sequence: CDR1 SGHTA, CDR2 FQGNSA. The CDR3 DNA reads as TGTGCCAGCAGCTTAGCGCGTCTAGCGGGAGTCGAGGAGCAGTTCTTC. Protein: CASSLARLAGVEEQFF.

V and J are TRBV30 and TRBJ1-2; TRBD1 aligns across 7 bases. This CDR3 contains 16 residues. Losses at the gene ends were 0 bases for V and 8 bases for J; bases not matched to a gene: 15. In germline, CDR1 is GTSNPN, CDR2 SVGIG (reference sequence). In DNA form, the CDR3 reads TGTGCCTGGAGTGTTAGGACAGGATATTTTTCAGGGGGCTACACCTTC. This encodes CAWSVRTGYFSGGYTF.

This rearrangement joins TRBV7-2 to TRBJ2-7; 7 nucleotides line up with TRBD1. V shed 1 base, J shed 7 bases, and the junction held 10 bases outside the gene matches. CDR3 length: 15 residues. Germline loops: CDR1 SGHTA, CDR2 FQGNSA. The CDR3 sequence is CASSLVRDSPGEQYF. CDR3 sequence (DNA): TGTGCCAGCAGCTTAGTACGGGACAGTCCGGGAGAGCAGTACTTC.

The V gene is TRBV18, the J gene TRBJ2-2, with TRBD1 identical over 10 bases. The CDR3 is 15 amino acids. Trimming cost V 6 bases and J 5 bases; bases outside gene matches: 6. Germline V gives CDR1 KGHSH, CDR2 LQKENI. In DNA, the CDR3 is TGTGCCAGCTCGACAGGGGGCGCCGGTACCGGGGAGCTGTTTTTT. It encodes CASSTGGAGTGELFF.

V is TRBV10-3 and J is TRBJ2-3; 8 bases are a match to TRBD1. CDR1 is ENHRY, CDR2 SYGVKD, per germline. The CDR3 is 15 residues long. The junction had 5 bases not matched to a gene; V was cut back by 0 bases and J by 6 bases. The CDR3 is CAISESGQGRDTQYF. The CDR3 DNA is TGTGCCATCAGTGAGTCAGGACAGGGCCGGGATACGCAGTATTTT.

The chain uses TRBV5-1 and TRBJ1-2; D possibly corresponds to TRBD1 (5 bases). CDR3 length equals 16 residues. V was cut by 4 bases and J by 2 bases, with 18 bases left in between. CDR1 is SGHRS, CDR2 YFSETQ, per germline. The CDR3 region is CASSPSRGELNYGYTF. CDR3 coding DNA: TGCGCCAGCAGCCCGTCGCGGGGGGAACTGAACTATGGCTACACCTTC. Filled out from reference TRBV5-1 and TRBJ1-2, the complete variable domain reads KAGVTQTPRYLIKTRGQQVTLSCSPISGHRSVSWYQQTPGQGLQFLFEYFSETQRNKGNFPGRFSGRQFSNSRSEMNVSTLELGDSALYLCASSPSRGELNYGYTFGSGTRLTVV.